The rows below give T cell receptor beta chains drawn from one sample of a study of T cell responses to AZD1222 COVID-19 vaccine. Libraries were prepared by immunoSEQ multiplex PCR; TCRdb keeps only in-frame clonotypes and omits some of them. The data show 140,000 to 150,000 clones, 90% to 95% seen once. The sample was peripheral blood, taken on day 0 of AZD1222 vaccination. These receptors were taken from an adult in good health. The CDR3 runs from the conserved cysteine through the conserved F or W. D genes are given only for firm matches. Expanded clones are given a class, and other clones once, few, many or no size at all.

.	TRBV5-6	TRBJ1-2	.	CASSLVDRSGSGYTF	TGTGCCAGCAGCTTAGTAGACCGATCAGGTTCTGGCTACACCTTC
.	TRBV27	TRBJ1-4	once	CASSLSVWRGDEKLFF	TGTGCCAGCAGTTTAAGCGTCTGGAGGGGTGATGAAAAACTGTTTTTT
.	TRBV4-1	TRBJ1-1	.	CASSLFHGAGVAEAFF	TGCGCCAGCAGCCTTTTCCACGGGGCAGGCGTTGCCGAAGCTTTCTTT
.	TRBV29-1	TRBJ1-5	.	CSTGGGGDQPQHF	TGCAGCACGGGGGGCGGAGGGGATCAGCCCCAGCATTTT
TRBD1	TRBV7-2	TRBJ1-6	.	CASSLVGTGVNSPLHF	TGTGCCAGCAGCTTAGTAGGGACAGGGGTTAATTCACCCCTCCACTTT
TRBD1	TRBV6-2/TRBV6-3	TRBJ1-2	.	CASSWTGPHTLYGYTF	TGTGCCAGCAGCTGGACAGGGCCGCACACCCTATATGGCTACACCTTC
.	TRBV12-3/TRBV12-4	TRBJ1-5	.	CASSPAAGQPQHF	TGTGCCAGCAGTCCGGCGGCGGGGCAGCCCCAGCATTTT
.	TRBV6-5	TRBJ1-1	.	CASRTLSLGNTEAFF	TGTGCCAGCCGTACCCTGTCTCTAGGGAACACTGAAGCTTTCTTT
.	TRBV4-3	TRBJ1-2	.	CASSQGQSGKLNYGYTF	TGCGCCAGCAGCCAAGGGCAATCGGGGAAGTTAAACTATGGCTACACCTTC
TRBD2	TRBV24-1	TRBJ2-1	.	CATSDSSGGHYNEQFF	TGTGCCACCAGTGACTCTAGCGGGGGACACTACAATGAGCAGTTCTTC
TRBD1	TRBV19	TRBJ1-5	.	CASSIGTGGHNQPQHF	TGTGCCAGTAGTATAGGGACAGGGGGCCACAATCAGCCCCAGCATTTT
TRBD1	TRBV7-2	TRBJ2-5	once	CASSPHAGTGYETQYF	TGTGCCAGCAGCCCGCACGCCGGGACAGGGTATGAGACCCAGTACTTC
.	TRBV7-9	TRBJ2-5	.	CATTRREETQYF	TGTGCCACCACGCGGCGGGAAGAGACCCAGTACTTC
.	TRBV5-8	TRBJ1-5	.	CASSHTRGRSLGQPQHF	TGTGCCAGCAGCCACACCAGGGGCCGATCATTGGGTCAGCCCCAGCATTTT
.	TRBV13	TRBJ1-2	.	CASSLGFQGQDNYGYTF	TGTGCCAGCAGCTTGGGCTTTCAGGGTCAGGACAACTATGGCTACACCTTC
.	TRBV12-3/TRBV12-4	TRBJ1-1	once	CASSNYNTEAFF	TGTGCCAGCAGTAATTACAACACTGAAGCTTTCTTT
.	TRBV12-3/TRBV12-4	TRBJ1-1	.	CASSGRDPLEAFF	TGTGCCAGCAGTGGCCGGGACCCCCTCGAAGCTTTCTTT
.	TRBV27	TRBJ1-6	.	CASSFSQNYNSPLHF	TGTGCCAGCAGTTTCAGCCAGAACTATAATTCACCCCTCCACTTT
TRBD2	TRBV27	TRBJ2-1	.	CASRPSGKNNEQFF	TGTGCCAGCAGACCTAGCGGGAAAAACAATGAGCAGTTCTTC
.	TRBV3-1/TRBV3-2	TRBJ1-3	.	CASSHARQFLAGNTIYF	TGTGCCAGCAGCCACGCGCGACAGTTTTTAGCTGGAAACACCATATATTTT
.	TRBV16	TRBJ2-2	.	CASSLSNTGELFF	TGTGCCAGCAGCCTCTCGAACACCGGGGAGCTGTTTTTT
.	TRBV7-2	TRBJ1-2	.	CASSPDTYLTTYGYTF	TGTGCCAGCAGCCCGGACACGTATCTCACAACCTATGGCTACACCTTC
TRBD2	TRBV29-1	TRBJ2-1	.	CSVVLAELRDEQFF	TGCAGCGTTGTACTAGCGGAACTGAGAGATGAGCAGTTCTTC
.	TRBV6-5	TRBJ2-1	.	CASSGRRADNEQFF	TGTGCCAGCAGCGGGCGGAGAGCGGACAATGAGCAGTTCTTC
.	TRBV19	TRBJ1-2	.	CASSIDRDGYTF	TGTGCCAGTAGTATAGACAGGGACGGCTACACCTTC
TRBD1	TRBV11-2	TRBJ2-7	few	CASRQGASSEQYF	TGTGCCAGCAGGCAGGGGGCGAGTAGTGAGCAGTACTTC
.	TRBV3-1/TRBV3-2	TRBJ1-2	once	CASSPQTDFGYTF	TGTGCCAGCAGCCCCCAGACCGACTTCGGCTACACCTTC
.	TRBV7-6	TRBJ2-1	.	CASSLRPLNEQFF	TGTGCCAGCAGCCTCAGACCCCTCAATGAGCAGTTCTTC
TRBD1	TRBV5-8	TRBJ2-2	.	CASSFRRTGRTGELFF	TGTGCCAGCAGCTTTCGGAGGACAGGGAGAACCGGGGAGCTGTTTTTT
.	TRBV28	TRBJ1-2	.	CASSSRAGYTF	TGTGCCAGCAGTTCCCGAGCTGGCTACACCTTC
TRBD1	TRBV11-2	TRBJ1-2	.	CASSTGTGANYGYTF	TGTGCCAGCAGCACGGGGACAGGAGCTAACTATGGCTACACCTTC
.	TRBV29-1	TRBJ2-6	.	CSVRGELGSGANVLTF	TGCAGCGTGAGGGGGGAATTAGGCTCTGGGGCCAACGTCCTGACTTTC
.	TRBV7-2	TRBJ2-5	.	CASRTIQETQYF	TGTGCCAGCAGGACTATACAAGAGACCCAGTACTTC
TRBD1	TRBV7-2	TRBJ1-5	once	CASSSTGGSAMGQPQHF	TGTGCCAGCAGCTCGACAGGGGGCTCAGCAATGGGTCAGCCCCAGCATTTT
.	TRBV29-1	TRBJ2-2	.	CSVEDRDSTGELFF	TGCAGCGTTGAAGATCGCGACAGCACCGGGGAGCTGTTTTTT
.	TRBV11-2	TRBJ1-5	once	CASSRRGKGIQPQHF	TGTGCCAGCAGCCGCAGGGGAAAGGGTATACAGCCCCAGCATTTT
.	TRBV29-1	TRBJ1-1	.	CSVEVHTEAFF	TGCAGCGTTGAAGTTCACACTGAAGCTTTCTTT
.	TRBV3-1/TRBV3-2	TRBJ2-3	.	CASSHLLQGRGTDTQYF	TGTGCCAGCAGCCACCTCTTACAGGGTCGGGGCACAGATACGCAGTATTTT
TRBD2	TRBV11-2	TRBJ2-5	.	CASSHGTRVQETQYF	TGTGCCAGCAGCCATGGGACTAGAGTCCAAGAGACCCAGTACTTC
TRBD1	TRBV18	TRBJ2-5	once	CASSQTGGRETQYF	TGTGCCAGCTCACAGACAGGGGGGCGAGAGACCCAGTACTTC
.	TRBV5-4	TRBJ1-1	.	CASISSIGTEAFF	TGTGCCAGCATAAGTTCCATCGGCACTGAAGCTTTCTTT
.	TRBV7-2	TRBJ1-1	.	CASSFGGTKAFF	TGTGCCAGCAGCTTCGGCGGGACTAAAGCTTTCTTT
.	TRBV5-6	TRBJ2-3	.	CASSLLGTDTDTQYF	TGTGCCAGCAGCCTTCTAGGGACCGACACAGATACGCAGTATTTT
.	TRBV6-4	TRBJ2-1	.	CASGEGGPNEQFF	TGTGCCAGCGGAGAGGGGGGACCCAATGAGCAGTTCTTC
TRBD1	TRBV27	TRBJ1-4	.	CASSARDRAPATNEKLFF	TGTGCCAGCAGTGCCCGGGACAGGGCCCCCGCTACTAATGAAAAACTGTTTTTT
.	TRBV28	TRBJ1-6	.	CASTQDPDAYNSPLHF	TGTGCCAGCACCCAGGACCCTGACGCCTATAATTCACCCCTCCACTTT
.	TRBV6-1	TRBJ1-2	.	CASSDWGAGYGYTF	TGTGCCAGCAGTGATTGGGGGGCAGGGTATGGCTACACCTTC
.	TRBV13	TRBJ1-2	.	CASKEGTFKNGYTF	TGTGCCAGCAAGGAGGGGACGTTTAAGAATGGCTACACCTTC
.	TRBV5-4	TRBJ2-7	.	CASSLGGRTYEQYF	TGTGCCAGCAGCTTGGGAGGACGGACCTACGAGCAGTACTTC
.	TRBV7-2	TRBJ2-7	.	CASSLIPGSYEQYF	TGTGCCAGCAGCTTAATCCCCGGTTCCTACGAGCAGTACTTC
.	TRBV7-2	TRBJ1-2	.	CASSLVSWDYGYTF	TGTGCCAGCAGCTTAGTGTCGTGGGACTATGGCTACACCTTC